A single sample is the source of the 4 T cell receptor beta chains below, sequenced in a study of T-cell reconstitution after alpha-beta-depleted transplantation in children (dated by TCRdb to between 2015 and 2016). The treatment or condition label corresponds to: allogeneic hematopoietic cell transplantation with graft depleted of TCRalphabeta T cells and CD19 B cells. Library preparation was by PCR. For sequencing, an Illumina HiSeq 2500 was employed. To normalize quantification of the TCRbeta repertoire, the TCR libraries were built with molecular barcoding that relied on unique molecular identifiers. TCRdb reran the public reads through fastp at Q25 and MiXCR, keeping productive beta chains. Entries that share a CDR3 protein sequence are merged under the most common genes and DNA. Within this sample are a few hundred thousand distinct CDR3 sequences, with over 20% of them counted one time only. Of the sample, under 45% is held by the ten largest clones.

The source material was PBMCs, sampled before TCRalphabeta/CD19-depleted stem cell transplant. The source of these receptors is a boy under two years old with Wiskott-Aldrich syndrome, due to receive a stem cell transplant.

The chain carries TRBV27 and TRBJ2-7; 7 bases align to TRBD2. Germline CDR1 reads MNHEY; CDR2 reads SMNVEV (reference sequence). This CDR3 region has 13 residues. The ends lost 6 bases at V and 7 bases at J; junction bases unmatched: 9. CDR3 DNA sequence: TGTGCCAGCAGCCCTAGCGGAGCCAGGGAGCAGTACTTC. It translates to CASSPSGAREQYF.

This clonotype was seen repeatedly, ten times or more. The chain is built from TRBV5-1 and TRBJ2-2; TRBD1 aligns across 9 bases. J lost 2 bases, V lost 4 bases, and 3 bases had no gene match. This CDR3 is 15 amino acids long. Looked up from germline, CDR1 is SGHRS and CDR2 is YFSETQ. For the CDR3, the DNA is TGCGCCAGCAGCACGGGACAGGGAAACACCGGGGAGCTGTTTTTT. This encodes CASSTGQGNTGELFF.

The chain joins TRBV5-1 to TRBJ2-1, with TRBD2 matching over 10 bases. Trimming took 2 bases from V and 6 from J; bases not matched to a gene: 11. CDR1 SGHRS and CDR2 YFSETQ come from the germline V gene. This CDR3 comprises 17 residues. The CDR3 DNA follows: TGCGCCAGCAGCTTACTCCCCCTAGCGGGAGAGGTCAATGAGCAGTTCTTC. Translating it yields CASSLLPLAGEVNEQFF.

This clonotype has more than one count but fewer than ten. This chain connects TRBV5-1 to TRBJ2-1, with 7 bases matching TRBD2. The CDR3 sequence is 17 residues long. From germline, CDR1 is SGHRS and CDR2 YFSETQ. Losses at the gene ends were 6 bases for V and 4 bases for J; bases not matched to a gene: 16. The CDR3 DNA reads as TGCGCCAGCACCCGTAGCACGCGGGAGCCGGCGTACAATGAGCAGTTCTTC. The encoded protein is CASTRSTREPAYNEQFF.